The T cell receptor (beta chain) described here comes from a study of T cells in Graves' hyperthyroidism and ophthalmopathy. Points from the study as a whole: Ophthalmopathy cases were set apart from stable hyperthyroidism by a 13 V-J model.

This clonotype was seen many times. Its antigen is unknown. An approximately 10 ml volume of fresh peripheral blood provided the PBMCs. Template material for amplifying TCR beta CDR3 regions consisted of RNA transcripts. HTBI primers were the set used in a first-round RT-PCR of the TCR CDR3. One entry per CDR3 protein results from TCRdb running MiXCR on the multiplex PCR reads. The profile shows 150,000 or so distinct CDR3 sequences, over 8% of them singletons. The sequenced sample was blood. This receptor was identified in a woman aged 18-29 years with Graves' hyperthyroidism that later progressed to Graves' ophthalmopathy.

CDR3 loop: CASSRLAGSYNEQFF. The CDR3 DNA reads TGTGCCAGCAGTAGACTAGCGGGGTCCTACAATGAGCAGTTCTTC. V is TRBV12-3 or TRBV12-4 and J is TRBJ2-1, with TRBD2 matching 11 bases. The CDR3 spans 15 residues. J gave up 1 base and V 5 bases, and 1 base lay outside the gene matches.